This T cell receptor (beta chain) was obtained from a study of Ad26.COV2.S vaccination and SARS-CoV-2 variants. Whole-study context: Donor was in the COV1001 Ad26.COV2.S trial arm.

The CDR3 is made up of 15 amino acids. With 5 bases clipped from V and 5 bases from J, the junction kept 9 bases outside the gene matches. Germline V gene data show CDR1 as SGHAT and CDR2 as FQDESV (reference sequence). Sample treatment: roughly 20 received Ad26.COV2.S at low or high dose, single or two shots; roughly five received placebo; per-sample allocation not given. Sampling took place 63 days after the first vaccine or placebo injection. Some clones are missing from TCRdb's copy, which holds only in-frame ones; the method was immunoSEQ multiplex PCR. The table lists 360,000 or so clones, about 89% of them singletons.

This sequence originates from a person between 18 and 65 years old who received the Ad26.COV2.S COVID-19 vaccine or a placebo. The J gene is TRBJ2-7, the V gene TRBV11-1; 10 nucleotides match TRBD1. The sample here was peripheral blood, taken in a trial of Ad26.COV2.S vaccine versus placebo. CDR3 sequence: CASSDFGTGANEQYF. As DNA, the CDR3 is TGTGCCAGCAGCGACTTCGGGACAGGGGCCAACGAGCAGTACTTC.